This TCR beta chain was recorded in a study of cytomegalovirus exposure and HLA in healthy donors. The PCR employed 60 Vbeta primers together with 13 Jbeta primers. Method: immunoSEQ multiplex PCR; TCRdb's copy keeps in-frame clones and lacks some. The sample has over 200,000 clones, 70% to 85% seen once. As regards this clone: Its ends do not fully match the called genes, so a read error is possible.

Germline V CDR1 and CDR2: SEHNR, FQNEAQ (reference sequence). The CDR3 has 15 residues. This chain uses TRBV7-9 with TRBJ2-3, with D unclear. The sequence was obtained from a middle-aged woman in good health and CMV-seronegative. Sequenced material: PBMCs. The CDR3 protein is CSSSHPTRSTDTQYF. The CDR3 coding sequence is TGTTCCAGCAGCCATCCGACACGCAGCACAGATACGCAGTATTTT.